Presented here are 16 T cell receptor beta chains from one specimen sequenced in a study of T cell clonality in common variable immunodeficiency. Sequencing used immunoSEQ multiplex PCR; TCRdb keeps in-frame clones, though not all of them. The profile covers tens of thousands of clones, none occurring a single time. The specimen sequenced was peripheral blood mononuclear cells. Receptors were obtained from a person aged 18 to 70 in good health.

This clone occurred many times. The CDR3 end is not reached by the read, which stops 3 residues before it; the germline J gene fills it in. The rearrangement uses TRBV11-2 and TRBJ1-1; the D is unclear. CDR1 SGHAT and CDR2 FQNNGV come from the germline V gene. V was clipped by 3 bases and J by 7 bases, with 6 bases between them. The CDR3 covers 11 residues. CDR3 sequence reads: CASSFEVEAFF. The CDR3 bases that were read are TGTGCCAGCAGCTTCGAGGTTGAA.

The sample holds many counts of this clone. The read ends 3 residues early relative to the CDR3; the germline J gene fills the gap. V usage is TRBV9 and J usage is TRBJ2-7; TRBD1 aligns across 9 bases. The germline V gene has CDR1 SGDLS and CDR2 YYNGEE. The CDR3 is 14 amino acids. V shed 2 bases and J 3 bases; nucleotides not matched to a gene: 3. CDR3 bases read: TGTGCCAGCAGCGTTGGGACAGGGAACTACGAG. Protein sequence: CASSVGTGNYE. The entire CDR3 sequence reads CASSVGTGNYEQYF.

This clone has ten or more counts. CDR3 DNA (partial): TGTGCCAGCAGCTTCGGGAGCAATCAGCCC. It yields the protein CASSFGSNQP. In full, the CDR3 is CASSFGSNQPQHF. The chain uses TRBV5-4 and TRBJ1-5; unclear D gene. The CDR3 is cut off 3 residues early in the read; its end comes from the germline J gene. CDR1 is SGHNT and CDR2 is YYREEE in the germline V gene (reference sequence). Trimming stripped 2 bases from V and 1 base from J, with 4 bases between. This CDR3 comprises 13 residues.

In its sample, this clone was seen many times. The read terminates 3 residues ahead of where the CDR3 ends, so the germline J gene completes it. The chain employs TRBV19 and TRBJ2-6; the match to TRBD2 covers 12 bases. Losses at the gene ends were 7 bases for V and 4 bases for J; bases not matched to a gene: 5. The CDR3 spans 16 residues. Germline lookup yields CDR1 LNHDA and CDR2 SQIVND (reference sequence). The CDR3 protein is CASMTSGGTGANVLTF. The CDR3 DNA, read in part, is TGTGCCAGTATGACTAGCGGGGGAACGGGGGCCAACGTC.

This clone was observed many times. The chain's CDR3 is CASSQRGARTEAFF. The sequenced part of the CDR3 DNA is TGTGCCAGCAGCCAACGGGGGGCGAGGACTGAA. This chain uses TRBV14 with TRBJ1-1; a possible D gene is TRBD1 (6 bases). The CDR3 end lies 3 residues beyond the end of the read and is filled in from the germline J gene. Germline V lookup: CDR1 SGHDN, CDR2 FVKESK. V was shortened by 2 bases and J by 5 bases, with 12 bases between the two germline ends. The CDR3 length is 14 residues.

This clone was recorded at least ten times. The read ends 3 residues shy of where the CDR3 ends; the end is completed using the germline J gene. The V gene is TRBV5-4, the J gene TRBJ1-2; D unclear. CDR1 SGHNT and CDR2 YYREEE come from the germline V gene (reference sequence). The CDR3 spans 14 residues. Trimming removed 0 bases at V and 7 bases at J, with 13 bases between. CDR3 region: CASSLADPVCGYTF. The CDR3 bases that were read are TGTGCCAGCAGCTTGGCCGATCCGGTATGTGGC.

This clone was counted a few times. The CDR3 end is not reached by the read, which stops 3 residues before it; the germline J gene fills it in. This sequence joins TRBV2 and TRBJ2-7; 7 bases map to TRBD1. From germline, CDR1 is SNHLY and CDR2 FYNNEI. CDR3 length: 14 residues. Trimming took 6 bases from V and 6 from J; bases not matched to a gene: 11. The CDR3 reads CASRAEMTGSEQYF. The covered CDR3 bases are TGTGCCAGCAGGGCCGAGATGACAGGGAGCGAG.

This clone was seen ten or more times. The read terminates 3 residues before the CDR3 end, so the remaining end is supplied by the germline J gene. The chain links TRBV29-1 to TRBJ2-1, with 8 bases identical to TRBD2. Looked up from germline, CDR1 is SQVTM and CDR2 is ANQGSEA. V was pared by 5 bases and J by 5 bases, with 8 bases of the junction left unmatched. The CDR3 length is 14 residues. The CDR3 is CSVTPGGLNNEQFF. The CDR3 DNA, read in part, is TGCAGCGTTACCCCGGGGGGGCTTAACAATGAG.

This clone was seen repeatedly, ten times or more. The read ends 3 residues before the CDR3 terminus; that terminus is restored from the germline J gene. The chain employs TRBV5-1 and TRBJ1-2, with 8 bases fitting TRBD1. The V gene's germline CDR1 is SGHRS and CDR2 YFSETQ. The ends lost 6 bases at V and 2 bases at J; junction bases unmatched: 6. This CDR3 has 14 residues. The DNA read from the CDR3 is TGCGCCAGCACCAATGGACAGGGCAACTATGGC. Amino acids: CASTNGQGNYG. The complete CDR3 reads CASTNGQGNYGYTF.

This clone has ten or more counts. The observed sequence ends 3 residues before the CDR3 terminus, with the missing tail filled in from the germline J gene. This chain links TRBV20-1 with TRBJ1-5; D is possibly TRBD1 (6 bases). The V gene lost 6 bases and the J gene lost 4 bases, with 13 bases spanning the gap. The CDR3 extends over 13 amino acids. Germline CDR1 reads DFQATT; CDR2 reads SNEGSKA (reference sequence). The part of the CDR3 DNA that was read is TGCAGTGCGCTCGACAGGACGAATCAGCCC. As protein: CSALDRTNQP. The whole CDR3 sequence reads CSALDRTNQPQHF.

In its sample, this clone was seen many times. The read ends 3 residues early relative to the CDR3; the germline J gene fills the gap. The sample holds other DNA sequences that translate to the same CDR3. V and J are TRBV30 and TRBJ1-5, with D unclear. V lost 0 bases, J lost 2 bases, and 8 bases lay in between. The CDR3 length is 14 residues. Germline CDR1 is GTSNPN and CDR2 is SVGIG (reference sequence). The CDR3 DNA, read in part, is TGTGCCTGGAGTGTCGGTCAGGGCAATCAGCCC. Its translation is CAWSVGQGNQP. The full CDR3 protein reads CAWSVGQGNQPQHF.

There are many counts of this clone. Read coverage stops 3 residues before the CDR3 terminus; the germline J gene supplies the remainder. The chain combines TRBV2 with TRBJ1-1, with a weak D call TRBD1 (6 bases). Per germline, CDR1 SNHLY and CDR2 FYNNEI. V was trimmed by 2 bases and J by 5 bases, leaving 18 bases between them. The length of the CDR3 is 16 residues. The DNA read from the CDR3 is TGTGCCAGCAGTGAATCAGACAGGCTAGGAAGGACTGAA. Amino acid sequence: CASSESDRLGRTE. The full-length CDR3 reads as CASSESDRLGRTEAFF.

This clone was seen many times. Incomplete CDR3 DNA: TGCGCCAGCAGCCTCTCGGGACTAGCGGGAGGGCCGGAGACC. Amino acid sequence: CASSLSGLAGGPET. The full CDR3 sequence reads CASSLSGLAGGPETQYF. The chain uses TRBV4-1 and TRBJ2-5; 16 bases are a match to TRBD2. The missing CDR3 end, 3 residues past where the read stops, is filled in from the germline J gene. After removal of 4 bases from V and 5 bases from J, the junction contained 7 bases not matched to a gene. The CDR3 extends over 17 amino acids. Germline CDR1 reads MGHRA; CDR2 reads YSYEKL.

This clone came up many times. The CDR3 end lies 3 residues beyond the end of the read and is filled in from the germline J gene. The rearrangement joins TRBV4-1 to TRBJ1-1; 7 bases are shared with TRBD1. The V gene's germline CDR1 is MGHRA and CDR2 YSYEKL. The V segment lost 3 bases and the J segment 7 bases; nucleotides outside the gene matches: 11. This CDR3 spans 15 amino acids. The DNA read from the CDR3 is TGCGCCAGCAGCCATGCTTCCGGGACAGCCCTTGAA. Translated, it gives CASSHASGTALE. The CDR3 in its entirety is CASSHASGTALEAFF.

Many counts were recorded for this clone. The CDR3 DNA, read in part, is TGCAGTGCTAGAGATCCCCAGGGGAGTTCAGATACG. Its translation: CSARDPQGSSDT. The CDR3 reads in full as CSARDPQGSSDTQYF. The rearrangement uses TRBV20-1 and TRBJ2-3; the D gene is possibly TRBD1 (6 bases). The observed sequence ends 3 residues before the CDR3 terminus, with the missing tail filled in from the germline J gene. The CDR3 covers 15 residues. Trimming removed 0 bases at V and 4 bases at J, with 14 bases between. The germline V gene encodes CDR1 DFQATT and CDR2 SNEGSKA (reference sequence).

There are many counts of this clone. Sequencing ends 3 residues short of the CDR3 end; the germline J gene provides the rest. The V and J genes are TRBV5-5 and TRBJ1-2; a weak D match, TRBD1 (6 bases). V lost 0 bases, J lost 6 bases, and 12 bases lay in between. Germline V CDR1 and CDR2: SGHKS, YYEKEE (reference sequence). This CDR3 region has 14 residues. CDR3 DNA (partial): TGTGCCAGCAGCTTGGAGGGGGTTATTAATGGC. Translating it yields CASSLEGVING. The full CDR3 protein is CASSLEGVINGYTF.